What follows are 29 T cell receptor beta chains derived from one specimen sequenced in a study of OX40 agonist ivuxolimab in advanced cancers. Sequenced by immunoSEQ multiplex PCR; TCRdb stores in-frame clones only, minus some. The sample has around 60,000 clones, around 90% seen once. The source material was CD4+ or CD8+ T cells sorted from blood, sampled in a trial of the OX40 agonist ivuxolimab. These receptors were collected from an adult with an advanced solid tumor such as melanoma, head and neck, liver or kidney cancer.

The CDR3 DNA follows: TGTGCCAGCAGGTACAAAGGTGGTTATGGCTACACCTTC. This encodes CASRYKGGYGYTF. The rearrangement joins TRBV27 to TRBJ1-2, with D uncertain. The CDR3 has 13 residues. The V end lost 6 bases, the J end lost 5 bases, and 13 bases lay between the germline ends. CDR1 is MNHEY, CDR2 SMNVEV, per germline (reference sequence).

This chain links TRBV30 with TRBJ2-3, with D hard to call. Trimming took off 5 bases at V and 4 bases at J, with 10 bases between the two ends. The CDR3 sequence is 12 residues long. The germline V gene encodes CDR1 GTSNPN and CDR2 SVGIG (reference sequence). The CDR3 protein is CAWATGADTQYF. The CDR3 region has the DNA TGTGCCTGGGCCACTGGGGCAGATACGCAGTATTTT. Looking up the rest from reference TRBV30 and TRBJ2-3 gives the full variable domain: SQTIHQWPATLVQPVGSPLSLECTVEGTSNPNLYWYRQAAGRGLQLLFYSVGIGQISSEVPQNLSASRPQDRQFILSSKKLLLSDSGFYLCAWATGADTQYFGPGTRLTVL.

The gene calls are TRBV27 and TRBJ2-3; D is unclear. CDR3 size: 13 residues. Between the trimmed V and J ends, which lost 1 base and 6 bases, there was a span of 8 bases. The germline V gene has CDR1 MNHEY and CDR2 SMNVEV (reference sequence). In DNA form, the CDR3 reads TGTGCCAGCAGTTTATTCGCTCTCGATACGCAGTATTTT. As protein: CASSLFALDTQYF.

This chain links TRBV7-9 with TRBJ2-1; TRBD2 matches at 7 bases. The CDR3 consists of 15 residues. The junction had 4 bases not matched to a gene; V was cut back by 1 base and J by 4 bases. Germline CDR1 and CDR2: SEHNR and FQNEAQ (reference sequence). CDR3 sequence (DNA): TGTGCCAGCAGCTTAGGCGGCGGGAGTTACAATGAGCAGTTCTTC. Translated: CASSLGGGSYNEQFF.

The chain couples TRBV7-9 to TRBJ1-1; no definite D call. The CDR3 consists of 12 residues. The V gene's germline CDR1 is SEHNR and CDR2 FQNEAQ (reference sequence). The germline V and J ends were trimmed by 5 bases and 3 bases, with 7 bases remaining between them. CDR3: CASSGRDTEAFF. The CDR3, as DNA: TGTGCCAGCAGCGGCCGGGACACTGAAGCTTTCTTT.

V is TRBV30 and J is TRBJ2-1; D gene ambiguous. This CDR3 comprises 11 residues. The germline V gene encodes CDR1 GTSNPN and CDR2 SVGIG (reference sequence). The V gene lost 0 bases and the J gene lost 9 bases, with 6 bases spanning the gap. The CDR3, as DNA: TGTGCCTGGAGTGTAACGGGTGAGCAGTTCTTC. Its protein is CAWSVTGEQFF.

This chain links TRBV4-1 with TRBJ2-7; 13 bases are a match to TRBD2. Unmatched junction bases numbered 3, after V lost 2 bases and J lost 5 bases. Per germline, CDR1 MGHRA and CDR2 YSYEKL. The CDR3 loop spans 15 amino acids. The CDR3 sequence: CASSQRTSGSNEQYF. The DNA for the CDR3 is TGCGCCAGCAGCCAAAGGACTAGCGGGAGTAACGAGCAGTACTTC.

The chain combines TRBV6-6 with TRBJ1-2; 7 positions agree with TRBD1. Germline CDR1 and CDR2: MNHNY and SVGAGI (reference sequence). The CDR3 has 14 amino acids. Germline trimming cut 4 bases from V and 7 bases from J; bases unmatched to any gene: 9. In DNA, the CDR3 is TGTGCCAGCAGTTCAAGGACAGGATCGGCTGGCTACACCTTC. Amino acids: CASSSRTGSAGYTF.

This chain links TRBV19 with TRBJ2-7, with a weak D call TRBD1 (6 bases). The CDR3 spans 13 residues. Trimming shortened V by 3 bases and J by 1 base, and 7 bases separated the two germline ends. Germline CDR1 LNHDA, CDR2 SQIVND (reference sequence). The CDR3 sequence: CASSMGASYEQYF. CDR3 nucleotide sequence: TGTGCCAGTAGTATGGGGGCTTCCTACGAGCAGTACTTC.

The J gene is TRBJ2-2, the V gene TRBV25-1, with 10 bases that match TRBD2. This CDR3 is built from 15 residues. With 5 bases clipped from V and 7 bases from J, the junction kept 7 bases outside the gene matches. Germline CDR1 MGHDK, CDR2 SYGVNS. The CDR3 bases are TGTGCCAGCAGTCGCCTAGCGGGAGCCAACGGGGAGCTGTTTTTT. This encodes CASSRLAGANGELFF.

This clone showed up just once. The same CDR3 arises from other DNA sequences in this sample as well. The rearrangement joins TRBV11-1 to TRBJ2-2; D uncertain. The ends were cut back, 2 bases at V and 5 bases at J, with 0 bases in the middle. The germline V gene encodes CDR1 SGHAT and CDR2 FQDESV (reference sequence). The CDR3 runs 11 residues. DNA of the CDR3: TGTGCCAGCAGCTTAACCGGGGAGCTGTTTTTT. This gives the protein CASSLTGELFF.

The CDR3 spells CASSLGPLGGEQFF. CDR3 nucleotides: TGTGCCAGCAGCTTGGGACCACTGGGGGGTGAGCAGTTCTTC. This chain uses TRBV5-6 with TRBJ2-1; perhaps TRBD2 as D (6 bases). V was shortened by 0 bases and J by 9 bases, with 13 bases between the two germline ends. The length of the CDR3 is 14 residues. CDR1 SGHDT and CDR2 YYEEEE come from the germline V gene.

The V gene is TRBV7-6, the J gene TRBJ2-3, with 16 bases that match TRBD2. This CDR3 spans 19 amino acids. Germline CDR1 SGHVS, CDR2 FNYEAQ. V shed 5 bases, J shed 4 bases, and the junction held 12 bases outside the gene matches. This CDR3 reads CASSPGPGTSGRAPDTQYF. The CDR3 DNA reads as TGTGCCAGCAGCCCGGGTCCCGGGACTAGCGGGAGGGCCCCAGATACGCAGTATTTT.

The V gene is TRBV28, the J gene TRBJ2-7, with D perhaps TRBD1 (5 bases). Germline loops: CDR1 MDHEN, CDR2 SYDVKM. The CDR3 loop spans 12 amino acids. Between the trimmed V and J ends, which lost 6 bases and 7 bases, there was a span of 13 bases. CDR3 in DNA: TGTGCCAGCAGCCCAGGGCCTTTTGAGCAGTACTTC. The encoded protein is CASSPGPFEQYF.

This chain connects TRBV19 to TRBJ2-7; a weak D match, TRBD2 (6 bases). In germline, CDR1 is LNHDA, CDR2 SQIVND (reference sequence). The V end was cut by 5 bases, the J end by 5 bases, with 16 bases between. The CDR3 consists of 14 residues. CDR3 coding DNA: TGTGCCAGTAGTCCCTCCGGGAGCCCCCACGAGCAGTACTTC. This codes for CASSPSGSPHEQYF.

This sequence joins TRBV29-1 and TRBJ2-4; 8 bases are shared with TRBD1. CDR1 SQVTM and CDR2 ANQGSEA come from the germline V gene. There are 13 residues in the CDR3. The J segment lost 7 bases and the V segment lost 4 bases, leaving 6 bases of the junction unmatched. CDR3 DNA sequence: TGCAGCGTTGGGACAGGGCCGGGGAACATTCAGTACTTC. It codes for CSVGTGPGNIQYF.

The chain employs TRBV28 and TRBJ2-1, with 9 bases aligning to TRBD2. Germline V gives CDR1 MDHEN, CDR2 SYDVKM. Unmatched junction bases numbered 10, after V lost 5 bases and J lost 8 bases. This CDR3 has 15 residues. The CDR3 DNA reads TGTGCCAGCAGTACTACTAGCGGGCGGGTCGATGAGCAGTTCTTC. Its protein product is CASSTTSGRVDEQFF.

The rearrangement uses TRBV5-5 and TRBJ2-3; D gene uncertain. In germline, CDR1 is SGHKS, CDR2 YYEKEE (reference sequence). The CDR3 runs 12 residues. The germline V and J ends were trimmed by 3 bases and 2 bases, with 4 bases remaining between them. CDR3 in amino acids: CASSSYTDTQYF. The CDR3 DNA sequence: TGTGCCAGCAGCTCCTACACAGATACGCAGTATTTT.

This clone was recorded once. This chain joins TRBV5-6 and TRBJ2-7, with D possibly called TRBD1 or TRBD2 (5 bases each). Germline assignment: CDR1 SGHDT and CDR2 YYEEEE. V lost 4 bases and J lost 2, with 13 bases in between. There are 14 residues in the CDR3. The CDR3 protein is CASSDRDQAYEQYF. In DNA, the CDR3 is TGTGCCAGCAGCGACCGGGACCAAGCCTACGAGCAGTACTTC.

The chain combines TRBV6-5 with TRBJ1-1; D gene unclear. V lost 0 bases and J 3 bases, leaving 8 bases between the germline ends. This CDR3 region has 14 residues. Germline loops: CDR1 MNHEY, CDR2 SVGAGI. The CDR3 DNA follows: TGTGCCAGCAGTTACTCCGGCGGCGACACTGAAGCTTTCTTT. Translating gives CASSYSGGDTEAFF.

The DNA for the CDR3 is TGTGCCACCAGCAGAGAGATTTGGGACAGTCGGAATGAGCAGTTCTTC. Translating it yields CATSREIWDSRNEQFF. The chain carries TRBV15 and TRBJ2-1; 7 nucleotides align to TRBD1. Germline trimming cut 0 bases from V and 7 bases from J; bases unmatched to any gene: 9. Per the germline V gene, CDR1 is LNHNV and CDR2 is YYDKDF (reference sequence). This CDR3 region has 16 residues.

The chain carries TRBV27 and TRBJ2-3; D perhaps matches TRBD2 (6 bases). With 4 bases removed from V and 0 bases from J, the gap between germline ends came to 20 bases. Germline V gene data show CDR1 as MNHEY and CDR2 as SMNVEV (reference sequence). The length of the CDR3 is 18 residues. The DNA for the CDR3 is TGTGCCAGCAGTTCCCAAACAGTTAGCGGCCCAAGCACAGATACGCAGTATTTT. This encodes CASSSQTVSGPSTDTQYF.

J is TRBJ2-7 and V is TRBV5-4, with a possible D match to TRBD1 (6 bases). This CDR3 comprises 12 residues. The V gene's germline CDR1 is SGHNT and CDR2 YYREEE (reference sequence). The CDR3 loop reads CVTGRGAYEQYF. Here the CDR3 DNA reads TGTGTGACCGGCAGGGGAGCCTACGAGCAGTACTTC.

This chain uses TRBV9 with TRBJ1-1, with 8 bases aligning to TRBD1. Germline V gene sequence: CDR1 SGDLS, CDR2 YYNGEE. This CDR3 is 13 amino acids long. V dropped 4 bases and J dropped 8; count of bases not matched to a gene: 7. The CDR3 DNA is TGTGCCAGCAGCCAGTGGACAGGGCGAGAAGCTTTCTTT. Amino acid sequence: CASSQWTGREAFF.

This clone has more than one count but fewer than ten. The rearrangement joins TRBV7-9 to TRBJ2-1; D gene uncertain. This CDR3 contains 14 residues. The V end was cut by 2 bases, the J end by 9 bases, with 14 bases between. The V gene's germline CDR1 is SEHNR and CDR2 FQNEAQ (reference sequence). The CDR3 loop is CASSLIRERGEQFF. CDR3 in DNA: TGTGCCAGCAGCTTAATTAGGGAACGCGGTGAGCAGTTCTTC. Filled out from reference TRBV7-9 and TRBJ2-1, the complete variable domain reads DTGVSQNPRHKITKRGQNVTFRCDPISEHNRLYWYRQTLGQGPEFLTYFQNEAQLEKSRLLSDRFSAERPKGSFSTLEIQRTEQGDSAMYLCASSLIRERGEQFFGPGTRLTVL.

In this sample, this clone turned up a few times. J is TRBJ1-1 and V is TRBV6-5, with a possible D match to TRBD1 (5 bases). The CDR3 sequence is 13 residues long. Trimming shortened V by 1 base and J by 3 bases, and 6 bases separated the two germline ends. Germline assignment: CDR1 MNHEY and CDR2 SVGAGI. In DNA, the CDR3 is TGTGCCAGCAGTTACTTCAGGGACACTGAAGCTTTCTTT. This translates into CASSYFRDTEAFF.

The CDR3 region has the DNA TGTGCCAGCAGTGGCCAGGGCACAAATTCACCCCTCCACTTT. Translating it yields CASSGQGTNSPLHF. The V call is TRBV27, the J call TRBJ1-6; D may be TRBD1 (5 bases). V was pared by 5 bases and J by 7 bases, with 12 bases between. The germline V gene encodes CDR1 MNHEY and CDR2 SMNVEV (reference sequence). The CDR3 covers 14 residues.

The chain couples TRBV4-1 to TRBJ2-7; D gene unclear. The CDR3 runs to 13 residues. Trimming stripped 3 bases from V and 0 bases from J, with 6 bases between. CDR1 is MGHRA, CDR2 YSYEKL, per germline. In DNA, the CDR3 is TGCGCCAGCAGCCATCCCCTCTCCTACGAGCAGTACTTC. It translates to CASSHPLSYEQYF.

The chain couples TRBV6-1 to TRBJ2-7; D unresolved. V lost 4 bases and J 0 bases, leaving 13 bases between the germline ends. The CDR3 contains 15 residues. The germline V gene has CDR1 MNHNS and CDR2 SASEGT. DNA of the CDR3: TGTGCCAGCAGTGCGCTTCCCGCTAGCTCCTACGAGCAGTACTTC. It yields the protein CASSALPASSYEQYF.